The 10 T cell receptor beta chains below all came from one sample that was sequenced in a study of T cell repertoires in cytomegalovirus infection. TCRdb called the reads again in MiXCR, with one record for every CDR3 protein. The table shows approximately 97,000 distinct CDR3 sequences, with 15% to 20% occurring only once. Sequencing input: PBMCs. These receptors were collected from a human donor in good health (CMV status not recorded). Some clones in this sample may be carry-over from other donors' samples.

This clonotype was counted at least ten times. The chain carries TRBV7-8 and TRBJ1-5, with D uncertain. This CDR3 contains 16 residues. Per the germline V gene, CDR1 is SGHVS and CDR2 is FQNEAQ. The V end was cut by 1 base, the J end by 0 bases, with 10 bases between. This chain's CDR3 is CASSLGSRYSNQPQHF. CDR3 bases: TGTGCCAGCAGCTTAGGCAGCAGGTATAGCAATCAGCCCCAGCATTTT.

The chain recombines TRBV6-1 with TRBJ2-7; 12 bases line up with TRBD1. V was clipped by 11 bases and J by 5 bases; unmatched bases: 10. The CDR3 is made up of 14 amino acids. Germline CDR1 and CDR2: MNHNS and SASEGT. CDR3 protein: CAVNPGTGGDEQYF. The CDR3 nucleotides are TGTGCCGTCAACCCCGGGACAGGGGGCGACGAGCAGTACTTC.

Remarks on this clonotype: A clone one base away is much larger, so this may be a read error. The chain couples TRBV28 to TRBJ1-1; TRBD1 matches at 8 bases. Germline V gene data show CDR1 as MDHEN and CDR2 as SYDVKM. This CDR3 is built from 14 residues. Written as DNA, the CDR3 is TGTGCCCGCAGTGAGAGAGGACAGGGAAATGAAGCTTTCTTT. Translating it yields CARSERGQGNEAFF.

This clonotype was picked up a small number of times. The V and J genes are TRBV20-1 and TRBJ1-2; D call uncertain. The CDR3 extends over 13 amino acids. V was clipped by 3 bases and J by 4 bases, with 12 bases between them. Germline V CDR1 and CDR2: DFQATT, SNEGSKA (reference sequence). The CDR3 loop reads CSARDYRVYGYTF. DNA of the CDR3: TGCAGTGCTAGGGACTATCGGGTCTATGGCTACACCTTC.

The V and J genes are TRBV20-1 and TRBJ1-2, with no clear D. Trimming cost V 5 bases and J 6 bases, with 13 bases left between them. The CDR3 has 12 amino acids. Germline CDR1 is DFQATT and CDR2 is SNEGSKA (reference sequence). DNA for the CDR3: TGCAGTGCTGGCGGCCAGTGGGATGGCTACACCTTC. Encoded protein: CSAGGQWDGYTF.

DNA of the CDR3: TGTGCCAGCCGCTACAGGGGACCTCCCTTCTACGAGCAGTACTTC. It is translated as CASRYRGPPFYEQYF. The chain is built from TRBV2 and TRBJ2-7, with 7 bases aligning to TRBD1. The V gene's germline CDR1 is SNHLY and CDR2 FYNNEI. CDR3 length: 15 amino acids. With 8 bases clipped from V and 3 bases from J, the junction kept 13 bases outside the gene matches.

This clonotype was seen a few times. The CDR3 spells CASSLIRAEAFF. DNA for the CDR3: TGTGCCAGCAGCTTAATAAGGGCTGAAGCTTTCTTT. The chain employs TRBV7-4 and TRBJ1-1; D remains ambiguous. From germline, CDR1 is SGHVT and CDR2 SQSDAQ. This CDR3 comprises 12 residues. Trimming took off 2 bases at V and 6 bases at J, with 7 bases between the two ends.

The chain has TRBV19 and TRBJ1-1; no firm D call. This CDR3 is 15 amino acids long. The germline V and J ends were trimmed by 3 bases and 0 bases, with 11 bases remaining between them. The germline V gene encodes CDR1 LNHDA and CDR2 SQIVND (reference sequence). The CDR3 here is CASSINNFMNTEAFF. CDR3 bases: TGTGCCAGTAGTATCAATAATTTCATGAACACTGAAGCTTTCTTT.

This clonotype was seen only a few times. This may be a read error: a much more frequent sequence differs by one nucleotide. The chain couples TRBV2 to TRBJ1-1, with 9 bases fitting TRBD1. V dropped 6 bases and J dropped 3; count of bases not matched to a gene: 2. The length of the CDR3 is 13 residues. The germline V gene has CDR1 SNHLY and CDR2 FYNNEI. In DNA form, the CDR3 reads TGTGCCAGCAGCCGGGACAGGGACACTGAAGCTTTCTTT. Translating it yields CASSRDRDTEAFF.

This clonotype was observed at least ten times. The genes are TRBV4-1 and TRBJ1-1; D is uncertain. Germline CDR1 is MGHRA and CDR2 is YSYEKL. There are 15 residues in the CDR3. The V and J ends lost 1 base and 4 bases respectively, with 13 bases between them. CDR3 bases: TGCGCCAGCAGCCAAGTGCAAAGGGTGGGCACTGAAGCTTTCTTT. Protein product: CASSQVQRVGTEAFF.